This passage covers 19 T cell receptor beta chains from one sample sequenced in a study of blood T cell repertoires in COVID-19. Profiling relied on immunoSEQ multiplex PCR, and the TCRdb table lists in-frame clones only, not all of them. The data contain about 270,000 clones, under 95% of them singletons. The sample comprised PBMCs or T cells enriched from blood (not recorded which). The source of these receptors is a woman aged 40-49 years with acute COVID-19.

The genes are TRBV7-6 and TRBJ2-7, with D uncertain. The CDR3 length is 15 residues. The germline V and J ends were trimmed by 4 bases and 0 bases, with 13 bases remaining between them. The V gene's germline CDR1 is SGHVS and CDR2 FNYEAQ. DNA for the CDR3: TGTGCCAGCAGCTCCAACTTCGGGTCCTCCTACGAGCAGTACTTC. Its protein product is CASSSNFGSSYEQYF.

This clone appeared a single time. The chain employs TRBV19 and TRBJ1-4; maybe TRBD1 (6 bases). Germline CDR1 LNHDA, CDR2 SQIVND (reference sequence). The CDR3 runs 14 residues. Trimming removed 5 bases from V and 7 bases from J, with 14 bases in between. The CDR3 reads CASSLRRGGEKLFF. The CDR3 DNA is TGTGCCAGTAGTCTCAGAAGGGGGGGTGAAAAACTGTTTTTT. The full variable domain, with the rest looked up from reference TRBV19 and TRBJ1-4, is DGGITQSPKYLFRKEGQNVTLSCEQNLNHDAMYWYRQDPGQGLRLIYYSQIVNDFQKGDIAEGYSVSREKKESFPLTVTSAQKNPTAFYLCASSLRRGGEKLFFGSGTQLSVL.

The V and J genes are TRBV27 and TRBJ2-7; 11 bases are a match to TRBD1. V shed 2 bases and J 6 bases; nucleotides not matched to a gene: 0. CDR3 size: 13 residues. Germline CDR1 MNHEY, CDR2 SMNVEV (reference sequence). The CDR3 DNA follows: TGTGCCAGCAGTTTAGGGACAGGGGGCGAGCAGTACTTC. The encoded protein is CASSLGTGGEQYF.

The CDR3 nucleotides read TGTGCCAGCAGCTTCAGGGGGCGCCTAGAGACCCAGTACTTC. Translation: CASSFRGRLETQYF. J is TRBJ2-5 and V is TRBV7-2; 8 bases fit TRBD1. This CDR3 has 14 amino acids. The V gene's germline CDR1 is SGHTA and CDR2 FQGNSA. V dropped 3 bases and J dropped 4; count of bases not matched to a gene: 4.

V is TRBV28 and J is TRBJ1-2; D is perhaps TRBD1 (5 bases). Germline V CDR1 and CDR2: MDHEN, SYDVKM. The CDR3 extends over 16 amino acids. The V end was cut by 5 bases, the J end by 2 bases, with 18 bases between. DNA of the CDR3: TGTGCCAGCAGTGGGGGGTACGTGGGGTTCAACTATGGCTACACCTTC. This encodes CASSGGYVGFNYGYTF.

J is TRBJ2-7 and V is TRBV7-2, with 11 positions matching TRBD1. The CDR3 consists of 15 residues. With V trimmed by 1 base and J by 2 bases, 1 base remained unmatched. Looked up from germline, CDR1 is SGHTA and CDR2 is FQGNSA. CDR3 nucleotide sequence: TGTGCCAGCAGCTTAGGGACAGGGGGCCCCTACGAGCAGTACTTC. It translates to CASSLGTGGPYEQYF.

V gene TRBV5-1 combines with J gene TRBJ2-7; 7 nucleotides match TRBD2. Per the germline V gene, CDR1 is SGHRS and CDR2 is YFSETQ. CDR3 length: 14 residues. The V gene end was trimmed by 1 base and the J gene end by 0 bases; junction bases not matched to a gene: 1. CDR3 residues: CASSLRTSSYEQYF. The CDR3 region has the DNA TGCGCCAGCAGCTTGCGGACTAGCTCCTACGAGCAGTACTTC.

This chain connects TRBV18 to TRBJ2-1, with D perhaps matching TRBD2 (7 bases). V was cut by 10 bases and J by 4 bases, with 17 bases left in between. This CDR3 has 14 residues. The germline gives CDR1 KGHSH, CDR2 LQKENI. CDR3 residues: CATLKGGIYNEQFF. CDR3 bases: TGTGCCACCCTAAAGGGGGGGATATACAATGAGCAGTTCTTC.

The J gene is TRBJ2-7, the V gene TRBV15, with D tentatively TRBD1 (5 bases). The V gene's germline CDR1 is LNHNV and CDR2 YYDKDF (reference sequence). V gave up 0 bases and J gave up 2 bases, with 14 bases separating them. The CDR3 totals 16 residues. The CDR3, as DNA: TGTGCCACCAGCAGAGAAGCCCAGGGTACCCCCTACGAGCAGTACTTC. The encoded protein is CATSREAQGTPYEQYF. The full variable domain, in which reference TRBV15 and TRBJ2-7 provide the parts outside the CDR3, is DAMVIQNPRYQVTQFGKPVTLSCSQTLNHNVMYWYQQKSSQAPKLLFHYYDKDFNNEADTPDNFQSRRPNTSFCFLDIRSPGLGDTAMYLCATSREAQGTPYEQYFGPGTRLTVT.

The chain combines TRBV10-3 with TRBJ2-1; 13 bases line up with TRBD2. This CDR3 region has 16 residues. Germline CDR1 is ENHRY and CDR2 is SYGVKD. With V trimmed by 4 bases and J by 6 bases, 6 bases remained unmatched. CDR3 sequence: CAISGTSGRVSNEQFF. As DNA, the CDR3 is TGTGCCATCAGTGGAACTAGCGGGAGGGTTTCCAATGAGCAGTTCTTC.

This chain links TRBV5-5 with TRBJ2-5, with TRBD2 as a possible D gene (6 bases). Deletions cut 4 bases from V and 5 bases from J, with 15 bases between. The CDR3 covers 14 residues. Germline CDR1 SGHKS, CDR2 YYEKEE (reference sequence). CDR3 region: CASSPEFGRETQYF. The DNA for the CDR3 is TGTGCCAGCAGCCCTGAGTTTGGGAGGGAGACCCAGTACTTC.

This chain connects TRBV11-2 to TRBJ2-7; TRBD2 might be the D (6 bases). The V end was cut by 3 bases, the J end by 4 bases, with 10 bases between. The CDR3 spans 13 residues. Germline values: CDR1 SGHAT, CDR2 FQNNGV. CDR3 amino acids: CASSLDYVYEQYF. CDR3 bases: TGTGCCAGCAGCTTGGACTATGTTTACGAGCAGTACTTC.

The chain uses TRBV6-5 and TRBJ1-5, with TRBD1 matching 10 bases. The V segment lost 8 bases and the J segment 7 bases; nucleotides outside the gene matches: 5. Germline assignment: CDR1 MNHEY and CDR2 SVGAGI. This CDR3 contains 13 residues. The CDR3 region has the DNA TGTGCCAGCGCAGACAGGGGGCACCAGCCCCAGCATTTT. Its protein product is CASADRGHQPQHF.

The chain combines TRBV6-5 with TRBJ2-7; D not certain. Germline-derived CDR1 and CDR2 are MNHEY and SVGAGI. This CDR3 region has 13 residues. V lost 6 bases and J lost 3, with 12 bases in between. This CDR3 reads CASRYQANYEQYF. The DNA for the CDR3 is TGTGCCAGCAGATACCAGGCCAACTACGAGCAGTACTTC.

This chain joins TRBV5-4 and TRBJ2-1; TRBD2 matches 7 bases. The CDR3 length is 15 residues. Germline V lookup: CDR1 SGHNT, CDR2 YYREEE (reference sequence). The junction had 10 bases not matched to a gene; V was cut back by 5 bases and J by 5 bases. The CDR3 DNA follows: TGTGCCAGCAGTCCCTTAGAGCGGGGCCACAATGAGCAGTTCTTC. This gives the protein CASSPLERGHNEQFF. Full variable domain (remainder filled in from reference TRBV5-4 and TRBJ2-1): ETGVTQSPTHLIKTRGQQVTLRCSSQSGHNTVSWYQQALGQGPQFIFQYYREEENGRGNFPPRFSGLQFPNYSSELNVNALELDDSALYLCASSPLERGHNEQFFGPGTRLTVL.

The rearrangement uses TRBV2 and TRBJ2-7; weak D call: TRBD1 (7 bases). The germline gives CDR1 SNHLY, CDR2 FYNNEI. This CDR3 contains 13 residues. V was pared by 7 bases and J by 5 bases, with 15 bases between. The CDR3 DNA reads TGTGCCAGCAAGGGGCAGGGGGGCCACGAGCAGTACTTC. Translation gives CASKGQGGHEQYF.

This chain connects TRBV2 to TRBJ1-1, with no clear D. The CDR3 has 13 amino acids. Trimming took 6 bases from V and 8 from J, leaving 16 bases between them. Germline V gene sequence: CDR1 SNHLY, CDR2 FYNNEI. The CDR3 spells CASRVTNSWEAFF. DNA for the CDR3: TGTGCCAGCAGAGTTACCAACAGCTGGGAAGCTTTCTTT. Complete variable domain (other parts from reference TRBV2 and TRBJ1-1): EPEVTQTPSHQVTQMGQEVILRCVPISNHLYFYWYRQILGQKVEFLVSFYNNEISEKSEIFDDQFSVERPDGSNFTLKIRSTKLEDSAMYFCASRVTNSWEAFFGQGTRLTVV.

This clone was seen once. The chain combines TRBV7-8 with TRBJ2-7; no clear D gene. This CDR3 is 13 amino acids long. Trimming pared 1 base from V and 10 bases from J, leaving 14 bases between. From germline, CDR1 is SGHVS and CDR2 FQNEAQ. The CDR3 DNA follows: TGTGCCAGCAGCTTAGAGCACAGCTCAGACCAGTACTTC. It yields the protein CASSLEHSSDQYF.

The J gene is TRBJ2-3, the V gene TRBV5-4; the match to TRBD2 covers 9 bases. The CDR3 spans 17 residues. CDR1 is SGHNT and CDR2 is YYREEE in the germline V gene (reference sequence). The ends lost 0 bases at V and 5 bases at J; junction bases unmatched: 10. CDR3 DNA: TGTGCCAGCAGCTTGGAGGTTGGGCGGGGGGGCCGAGATACGCAGTATTTT. It codes for CASSLEVGRGGRDTQYF.